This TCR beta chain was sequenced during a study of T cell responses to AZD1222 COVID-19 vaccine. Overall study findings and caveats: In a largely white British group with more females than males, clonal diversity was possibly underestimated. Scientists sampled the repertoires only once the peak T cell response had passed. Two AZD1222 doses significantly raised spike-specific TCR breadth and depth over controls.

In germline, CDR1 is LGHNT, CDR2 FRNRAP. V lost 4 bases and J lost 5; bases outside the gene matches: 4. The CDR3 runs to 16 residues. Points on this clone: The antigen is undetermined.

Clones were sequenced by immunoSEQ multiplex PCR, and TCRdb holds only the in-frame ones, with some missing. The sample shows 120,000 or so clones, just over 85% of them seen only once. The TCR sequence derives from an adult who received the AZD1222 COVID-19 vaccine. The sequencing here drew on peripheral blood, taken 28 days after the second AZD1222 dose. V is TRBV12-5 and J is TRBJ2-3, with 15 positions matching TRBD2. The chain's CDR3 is CASGSGLAGGIDTQYF. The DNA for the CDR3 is TGTGCTAGTGGTTCAGGACTAGCGGGAGGGATAGATACGCAGTATTTT.